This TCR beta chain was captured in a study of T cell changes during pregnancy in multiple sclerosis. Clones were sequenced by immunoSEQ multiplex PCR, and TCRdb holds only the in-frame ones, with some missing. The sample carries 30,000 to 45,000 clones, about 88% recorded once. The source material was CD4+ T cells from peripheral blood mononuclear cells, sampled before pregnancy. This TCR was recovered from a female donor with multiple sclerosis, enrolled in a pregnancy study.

The CDR3 loop reads CARGEADPNTEAFF. In DNA, the CDR3 is TGTGCCAGGGGGGAGGCTGATCCAAACACTGAAGCTTTCTTT. The chain is built from TRBV6-4 and TRBJ1-1; the D gene is possibly TRBD1 (5 bases). The CDR3 is 14 residues long. Per the germline V gene, CDR1 is MRHNA and CDR2 is SNTAGT. Trimming took off 9 bases at V and 2 bases at J, with 16 bases between the two ends.